This T cell receptor beta chain was observed in a study of siplizumab effects on memory and regulatory T cells. Sequencing used immunoSEQ multiplex PCR; TCRdb keeps in-frame clones, though not all of them. In the table there are about 63,000 clones, approximately 87% of which are singletons. V was trimmed by 6 bases and J by 6 bases, leaving 24 bases between them. The CDR3 is 16 amino acids. Germline values: CDR1 SGHNT, CDR2 YYREEE (reference sequence). Sequencing was done on a sample of memory CD4+ T cells sorted from blood. The TCR sequence derives from a human donor in good health. The chain employs TRBV5-4 and TRBJ1-2; D possibly corresponds to TRBD1 (5 bases). The CDR3 DNA follows: TGTGCCAGCACTCCGTGGGCAGCCCTCGGGGGAGATGGCTACACCTTC. Its protein is CASTPWAALGGDGYTF.